This is a list of T cell receptor beta chains from one sample in a study of T cells during gluten challenge in celiac disease. Via MiXCR, TCRdb re-called the single-cell sequencing reads, giving one row per CDR3 protein. Among approximately 420 distinct CDR3 sequences listed, 25% to 40% were seen once. This material consisted of gluten-specific CD4+ T cells sorted from the duodenum using tetramers, taken at baseline or on day 14 of gluten challenge (not recorded which). These receptors were obtained from a female donor with celiac disease. The CDR3 runs from the conserved cysteine through the conserved F or W. A D gene is named only where the DNA matches it firmly. Only part of the rows carry a size: once, few, many, or a class if the clone is expanded.

>TRBJ1-3|TRBV4-2|TRBD1|.
CASSSRQGGNTIYF
TGTGCCAGCAGCTCACGACAGGGGGGAAACACCATATATTTT
>TRBJ2-7|TRBV5-6|.|.
CASSLGPPVGYEQYF
TGTGCCAGCAGCTTGGGACCGCCGGTTGGGTACGAGCAGTACTTC
>TRBJ2-7|TRBV5-1|TRBD1|few
CASSLLAAATGERTYEQYF
TGCGCCAGCAGCTTGCTGGCGGCTGCTACAGGGGAACGGACCTACGAGCAGTACTTC
>TRBJ1-1|TRBV27|.|few
CASSPLQRTEAFF
TGTGCCAGCAGTCCCCTACAGCGGACTGAAGCTTTCTTT
>TRBJ2-5|TRBV5-1|TRBD2|.
CASSWGEDIGTSGETQYF
TGCGCCAGCAGCTGGGGTGAAGATATCGGGACTAGCGGTGAGACCCAGTACTTC
>TRBJ2-6|TRBV7-6|.|.
CASSLEAGTKYSGANVLTF
TGTGCCAGCAGCTTAGAAGCTGGGACAAAATACTCTGGGGCCAACGTCCTGACTTTC
>TRBJ2-2|TRBV4-3|.|.
CASSQDAVTLNTGELFF
TGCGCCAGCAGCCAAGACGCAGTAACCTTGAACACCGGGGAGCTGTTTTTT
>TRBJ2-1|TRBV4-2|TRBD2|.
CASSQYGTSGTTYNEQFF
TGTGCCAGCAGCCAGTACGGGACTAGCGGAACCACCTACAATGAGCAGTTCTTC
>TRBJ1-3|TRBV18|.|few
CASSPDTYSGNTIYF
TGTGCCAGCTCACCGGACACCTACTCTGGAAACACCATATATTTT
>TRBJ1-1|TRBV10-3|.|.
CAISRDVIENTEAFF
TGTGCCATCAGTAGAGATGTCATTGAGAACACTGAAGCTTTCTTT
>TRBJ1-5|TRBV20-1|.|.
CSASALGEGVNQPQHF
TGCAGTGCTAGCGCCTTGGGTGAGGGCGTCAATCAGCCCCAGCATTTT
>TRBJ1-2|TRBV5-6|.|many
CASSLREGYGYTF
TGTGCCAGCAGCTTGAGGGAGGGGTATGGCTACACCTTC
>TRBJ2-3|TRBV7-6|TRBD1|.
CASSLGQGVDTQYF
TGTGCCAGCAGCTTAGGACAGGGAGTAGATACGCAGTATTTT
>TRBJ1-3|TRBV5-1|.|.
CASSTTGIDGGTIYF
TGCGCCAGCAGCACAACCGGGATCGACGGGGGCACCATATATTTT
>TRBJ2-1|TRBV4-2|TRBD1|.
CASSQRQGGNEQFF
TGTGCCAGCAGCCAAAGACAGGGGGGCAATGAGCAGTTCTTC
>TRBJ2-3|TRBV29-1|TRBD2|.
CSVVRLAGGPGDLDTQYF
TGCAGCGTTGTACGACTAGCGGGGGGGCCGGGTGATCTAGATACGCAGTATTTT